This T cell receptor beta chain was captured by sequencing in a study of shared clonotypes between healthy human individuals. The germline gives CDR1 PRHDT, CDR2 FYEKMQ (reference sequence). The V gene lost 0 bases and the J gene lost 2 bases, with 14 bases spanning the gap. This CDR3 region has 16 residues. Genomic DNA per cell subset filled all wells of several immunoSEQ plates. TCRdb's copy holds only in-frame clones and misses some; the assay was immunoSEQ multiplex PCR. The table shows hundreds of thousands of clones, with 90% to 97% occurring only once. General observations from the study: Clonotype sharing across donors was expected to vary with sequencing depth. The study generally estimated greater richness for naive than memory subsets.

Concerning this clone: What it binds is unknown.

Selected positively for CCR7 and CD45RO-negative, naive CD8 cells excluded terminally differentiated effector memory CD45RA+ cells. Sequences were obtained from naive CD8+ T cells sorted from blood. The chain joins TRBV13 to TRBJ2-7, with D perhaps TRBD1 (5 bases). This receptor was identified in a woman between 25 and 40 years old in good health. The CDR3 spells CASSLGLGVGTYEQYF. CDR3 DNA: TGTGCCAGCAGCTTAGGCCTAGGGGTTGGGACCTACGAGCAGTACTTC.